This TCR beta chain was sequenced for a study of cytomegalovirus exposure and HLA in healthy donors. Study-level points and caveats: Sequence variants that were highly shared formed a cluster that was likely a sequencing artifact. In a later analysis, TCR beta V- and J-gene trimming showed a link to a missense DCLRE1C variant. Common viral pathogens seemed, in a later analysis, to connect with several of the most significant clusters.

13 Jbeta primers and 60 Vbeta primers were used for the PCR. Data came from immunoSEQ multiplex PCR; TCRdb stores just in-frame clones and leaves some out. The sample carries over 130,000 clones, nearly 90% recorded once. V dropped 6 bases and J dropped 5; count of bases not matched to a gene: 2. This CDR3 has 15 amino acids. Per the germline V gene, CDR1 is SGHVS and CDR2 is FNYEAQ. As regards this clone: Its matching antigen is unknown.

The sequenced material came from PBMCs. The chain uses TRBV7-6 and TRBJ2-2, with 14 bases fitting TRBD2. The TCR comes from a woman in her 40s in good health and CMV-seronegative. The CDR3 DNA reads as TGTGCCAGCAGGTGGACTAGCGGGGGGACCGGGGAGCTGTTTTTT. As protein: CASRWTSGGTGELFF.